This T cell receptor beta chain was observed in a study of blood T cells in healthy people across ages. The study, taken as a whole, reports: Nothing was known about donor CMV status, and this possibly confounded expanded clonotype changes. Fewer expanded clones and more diversity marked long-lived versus aged donors.

The table lists this clonotype with a few counts. Its specificity is unknown. This CDR3 is built from 13 residues. V was shortened by 5 bases and J by 3 bases, with 11 bases between the two germline ends. Germline lookup yields CDR1 SEHNR and CDR2 FQNEAQ (reference sequence). A second roughly 6 to 11 cycle PCR used barcoded and J-beta primers. MiXCR, run by TCRdb on the 5' RACE reads, gives a single entry per CDR3 protein. The sample shows about 760,000 distinct CDR3 sequences, just under 25% of them seen only once. These same records also appear under a second study, on T cells of mothers and their children. That work states: In the second PCR, M1S primer introduced barcodes and 2-4 random bases. Slightly, though not significantly, more overlap was seen in related than in unrelated mother-child pairs.

J is TRBJ2-7 and V is TRBV7-9; TRBD2 might be the D (7 bases). Sequenced material: blood. The receptor was isolated from a boy younger than 18 in good health. The CDR3 DNA reads as TGTGCCAGCAGCCAGGGGAGGGTCTACGAGCAGTACTTC. The encoded protein is CASSQGRVYEQYF.